The text below deals with one T cell receptor (beta chain). The CDR3 is 16 amino acids. V lost 1 base to trimming and J lost 4 bases, with 13 bases between them. Germline V gene data show CDR1 as MGHRA and CDR2 as YSYEKL. Individual cDNA molecules were tagged with unique molecular identifiers, the study reported. Each CDR3 protein is one row after TCRdb ran MiXCR on the 5' RACE reads. This table holds about 77,000 distinct CDR3 sequences, around 17% found once. These data are taken from a study of early T cells in non-severe SARS-CoV-2 infection. Sequencing was done on a sample of whole blood. This receptor was taken from an adult who was a healthcare worker with PCR-confirmed SARS-CoV-2 infection or an uninfected control (not recorded which). The V gene is TRBV4-1, the J gene TRBJ1-4; D is perhaps TRBD1 (5 bases). CDR3 residues: CASSQAFDSYNEKLFF. DNA of the CDR3: TGCGCCAGCAGCCAAGCCTTTGACAGTTATAATGAAAAACTGTTTTTT.